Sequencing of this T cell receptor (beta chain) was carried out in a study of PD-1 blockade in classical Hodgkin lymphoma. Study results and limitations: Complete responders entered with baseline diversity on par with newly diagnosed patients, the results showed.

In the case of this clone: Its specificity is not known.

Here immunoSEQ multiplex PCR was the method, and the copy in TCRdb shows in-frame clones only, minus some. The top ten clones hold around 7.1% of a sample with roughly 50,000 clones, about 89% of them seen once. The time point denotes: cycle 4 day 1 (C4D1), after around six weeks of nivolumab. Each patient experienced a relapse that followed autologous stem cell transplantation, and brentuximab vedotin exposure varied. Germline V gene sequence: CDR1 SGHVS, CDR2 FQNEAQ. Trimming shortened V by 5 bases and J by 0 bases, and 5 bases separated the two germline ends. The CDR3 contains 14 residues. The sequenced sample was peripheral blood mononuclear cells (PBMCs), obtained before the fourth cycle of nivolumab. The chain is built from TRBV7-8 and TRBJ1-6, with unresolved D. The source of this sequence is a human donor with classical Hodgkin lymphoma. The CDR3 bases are TGTGCCAGCAGCGCCAGCTCCTATAATTCACCCCTCCACTTT. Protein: CASSASSYNSPLHF.